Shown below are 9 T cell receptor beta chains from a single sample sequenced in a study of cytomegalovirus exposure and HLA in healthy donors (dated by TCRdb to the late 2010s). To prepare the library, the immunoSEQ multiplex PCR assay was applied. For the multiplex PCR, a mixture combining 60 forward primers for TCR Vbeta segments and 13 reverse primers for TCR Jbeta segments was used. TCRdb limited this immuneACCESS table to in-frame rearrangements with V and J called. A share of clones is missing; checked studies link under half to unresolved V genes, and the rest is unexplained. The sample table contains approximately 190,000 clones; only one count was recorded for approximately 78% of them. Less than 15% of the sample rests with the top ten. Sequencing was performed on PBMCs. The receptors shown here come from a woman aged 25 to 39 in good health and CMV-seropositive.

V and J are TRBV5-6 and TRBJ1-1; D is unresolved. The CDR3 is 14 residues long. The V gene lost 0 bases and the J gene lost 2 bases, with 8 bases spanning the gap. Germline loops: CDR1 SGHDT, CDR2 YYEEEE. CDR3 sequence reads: CASSLVTDNTEAFF. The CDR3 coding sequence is TGTGCCAGCAGCTTGGTTACAGACAACACTGAAGCTTTCTTT.

CDR3 residues: CASSRGDEQYF. CDR3 nucleotide sequence: TGTGCCAGCTCACGGGGCGACGAGCAGTACTTC. V is TRBV18 and J is TRBJ2-7, with a tentative D call TRBD1 (5 bases). The CDR3 consists of 11 residues. CDR1 is KGHSH, CDR2 LQKENI, per germline. Trimming pared 4 bases from V and 5 bases from J, leaving 6 bases between.

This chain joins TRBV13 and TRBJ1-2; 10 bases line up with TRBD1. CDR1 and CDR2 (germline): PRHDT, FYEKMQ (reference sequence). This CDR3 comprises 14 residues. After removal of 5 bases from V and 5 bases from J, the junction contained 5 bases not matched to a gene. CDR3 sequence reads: CASSPTGGAYGYTF. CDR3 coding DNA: TGTGCCAGCAGCCCGACAGGGGGCGCTTATGGCTACACCTTC.

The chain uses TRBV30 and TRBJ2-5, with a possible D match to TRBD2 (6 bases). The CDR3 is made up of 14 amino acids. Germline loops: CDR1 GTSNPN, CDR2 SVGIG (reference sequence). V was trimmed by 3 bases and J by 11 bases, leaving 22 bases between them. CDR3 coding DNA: TGTGCCTGGAGCTTTGACGACCCCCGACGGGAGCAGTACTTC. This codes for CAWSFDDPRREQYF.

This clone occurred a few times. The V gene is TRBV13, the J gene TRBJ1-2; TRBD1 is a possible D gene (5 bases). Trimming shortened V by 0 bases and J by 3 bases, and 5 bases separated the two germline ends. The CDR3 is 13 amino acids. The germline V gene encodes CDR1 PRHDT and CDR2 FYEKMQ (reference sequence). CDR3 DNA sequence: TGTGCCAGCAGCTTAGGAGGGGACTATGGCTACACCTTC. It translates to CASSLGGDYGYTF.

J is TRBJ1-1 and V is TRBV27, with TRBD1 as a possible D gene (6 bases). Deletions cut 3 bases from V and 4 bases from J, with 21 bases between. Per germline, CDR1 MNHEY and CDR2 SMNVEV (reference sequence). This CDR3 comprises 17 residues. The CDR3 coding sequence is TGTGCCAGCAGTTTTTTCCTCAGGGGACCGCCAGGCACTGAAGCTTTCTTT. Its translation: CASSFFLRGPPGTEAFF.

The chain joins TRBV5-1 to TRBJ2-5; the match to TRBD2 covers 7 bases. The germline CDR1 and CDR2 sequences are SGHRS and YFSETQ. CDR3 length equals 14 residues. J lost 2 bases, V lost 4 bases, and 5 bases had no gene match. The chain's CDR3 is CASSRGVQQETQYF. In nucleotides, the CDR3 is TGCGCCAGCAGCCGGGGGGTACAGCAAGAGACCCAGTACTTC.

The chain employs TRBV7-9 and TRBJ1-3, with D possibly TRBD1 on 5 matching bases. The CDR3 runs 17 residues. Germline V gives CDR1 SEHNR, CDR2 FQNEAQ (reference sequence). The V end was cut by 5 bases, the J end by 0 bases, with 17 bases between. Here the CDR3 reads CASSLNDMGHSGNTIYF. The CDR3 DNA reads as TGTGCCAGCAGCCTAAACGACATGGGGCACTCTGGAAACACCATATATTTT.

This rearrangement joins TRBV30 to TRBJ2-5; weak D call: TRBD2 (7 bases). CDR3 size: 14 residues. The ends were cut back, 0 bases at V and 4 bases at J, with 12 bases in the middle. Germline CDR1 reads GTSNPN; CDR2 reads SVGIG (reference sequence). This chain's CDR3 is CAWSVGGAAETQYF. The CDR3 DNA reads TGTGCCTGGAGTGTTGGGGGGGCCGCAGAGACCCAGTACTTC. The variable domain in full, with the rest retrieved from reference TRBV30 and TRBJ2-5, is SQTIHQWPATLVQPVGSPLSLECTVEGTSNPNLYWYRQAAGRGLQLLFYSVGIGQISSEVPQNLSASRPQDRQFILSSKKLLLSDSGFYLCAWSVGGAAETQYFGPGTRLLVL.